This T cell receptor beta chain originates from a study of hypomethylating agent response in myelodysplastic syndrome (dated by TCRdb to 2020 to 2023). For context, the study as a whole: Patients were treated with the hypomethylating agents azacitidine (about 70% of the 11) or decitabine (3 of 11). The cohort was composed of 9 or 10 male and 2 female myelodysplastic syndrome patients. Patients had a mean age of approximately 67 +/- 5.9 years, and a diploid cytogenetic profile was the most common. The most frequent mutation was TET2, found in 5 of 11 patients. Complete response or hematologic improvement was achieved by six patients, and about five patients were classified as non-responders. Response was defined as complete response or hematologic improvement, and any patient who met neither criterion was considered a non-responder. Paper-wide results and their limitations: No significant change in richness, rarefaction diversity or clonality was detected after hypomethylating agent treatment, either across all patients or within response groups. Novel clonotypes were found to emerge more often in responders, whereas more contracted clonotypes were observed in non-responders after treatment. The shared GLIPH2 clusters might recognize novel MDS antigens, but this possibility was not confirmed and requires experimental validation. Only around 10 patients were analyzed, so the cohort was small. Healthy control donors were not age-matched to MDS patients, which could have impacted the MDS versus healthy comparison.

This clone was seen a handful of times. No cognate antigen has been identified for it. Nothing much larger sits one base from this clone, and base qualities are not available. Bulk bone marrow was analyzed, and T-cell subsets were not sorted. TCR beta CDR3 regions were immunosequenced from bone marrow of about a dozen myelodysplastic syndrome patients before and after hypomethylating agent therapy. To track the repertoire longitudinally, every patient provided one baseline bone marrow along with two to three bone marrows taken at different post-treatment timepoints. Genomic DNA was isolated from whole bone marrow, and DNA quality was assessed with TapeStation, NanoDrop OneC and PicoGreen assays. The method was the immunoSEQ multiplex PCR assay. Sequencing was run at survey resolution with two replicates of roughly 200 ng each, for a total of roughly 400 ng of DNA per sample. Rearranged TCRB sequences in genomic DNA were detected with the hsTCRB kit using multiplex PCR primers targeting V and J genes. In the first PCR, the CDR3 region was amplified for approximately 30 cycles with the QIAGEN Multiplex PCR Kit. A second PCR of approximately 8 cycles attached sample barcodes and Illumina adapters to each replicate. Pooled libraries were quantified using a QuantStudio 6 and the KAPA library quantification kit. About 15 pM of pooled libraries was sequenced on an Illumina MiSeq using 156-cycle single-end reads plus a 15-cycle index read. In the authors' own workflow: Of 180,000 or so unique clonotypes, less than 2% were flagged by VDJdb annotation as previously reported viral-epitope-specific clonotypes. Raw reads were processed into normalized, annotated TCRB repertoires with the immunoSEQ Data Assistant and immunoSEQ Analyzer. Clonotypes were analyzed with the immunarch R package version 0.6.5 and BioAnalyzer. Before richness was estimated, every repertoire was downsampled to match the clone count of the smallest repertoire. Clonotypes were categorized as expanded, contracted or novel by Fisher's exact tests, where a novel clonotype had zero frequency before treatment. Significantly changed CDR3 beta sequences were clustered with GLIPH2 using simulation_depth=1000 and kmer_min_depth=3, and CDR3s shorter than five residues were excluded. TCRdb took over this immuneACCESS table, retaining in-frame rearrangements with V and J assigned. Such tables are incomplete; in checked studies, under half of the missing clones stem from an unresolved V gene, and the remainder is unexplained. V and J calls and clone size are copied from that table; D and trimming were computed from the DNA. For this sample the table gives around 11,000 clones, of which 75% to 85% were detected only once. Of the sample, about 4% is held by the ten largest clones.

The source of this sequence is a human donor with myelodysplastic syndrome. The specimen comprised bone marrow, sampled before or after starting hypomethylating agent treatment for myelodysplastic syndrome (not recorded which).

The bases are TGTGCCACCAGCAGAGGGGGGGTGAGGAGCAATCAGCCCCAGCATTTT. This translates into CATSRGGVRSNQPQHF. The chain links TRBV15 with TRBJ1-5, and the D gene may be TRBD1, 5 bases matching. Per the germline V gene (reference sequence), LNHNV is the CDR1 and YYDKDF is the CDR2. The CDR3 sequence holds 16 residues, the cysteine and phenylalanine included. Only the CDR3 DNA is retained, 48 bases long and in frame from the first base. V is clipped by 1 base and J by 1 base, and the sequence between their germline boundaries is 11 bases long.